These 17 T cell receptor beta chains came from one sample sequenced in a study of cytomegalovirus exposure and HLA in healthy donors. The study ran its PCR with 60 Vbeta and 13 Jbeta primers. Profiled with immunoSEQ multiplex PCR; TCRdb holds only in-frame clones, not every one. Of 150,000 to 200,000 clones listed, over 80% are singletons. The specimen sequenced was PBMCs. The receptors here all came from a woman in her late teens or twenties in good health and CMV-seronegative.

This clone was seen repeatedly, ten times or more. The chain joins TRBV12-5 to TRBJ1-1, with 7 bases fitting TRBD1. This CDR3 region has 12 residues. Germline V gene sequence: CDR1 LGHNT, CDR2 FRNRAP. V shed 4 bases, J shed 12 bases, and the junction held 8 bases outside the gene matches. In DNA, the CDR3 is TGTGCTAGTGGTTCCTTAACAGGGGTAACTTTCTTT. Encoded protein: CASGSLTGVTFF.

The rearrangement links TRBV29-1 to TRBJ1-2; 8 bases line up with TRBD1. The V and J ends lost 7 bases and 7 bases, in that order; junction bases with no gene match: 8. This CDR3 has 12 amino acids. Germline V CDR1 and CDR2: SQVTM, ANQGSEA. The DNA for the CDR3 is TGCAGCGCTAATTCAGGGGGCCGTGGCTACACCTTC. Its translation is CSANSGGRGYTF.

The chain joins TRBV11-2 to TRBJ2-7, with D uncertain. V lost 0 bases and J 3 bases, leaving 9 bases between the germline ends. The CDR3 contains 14 residues. From germline, CDR1 is SGHAT and CDR2 FQNNGV. The CDR3 sequence: CASSLDMASYEQYF. The DNA for the CDR3 is TGTGCCAGCAGCTTAGATATGGCTAGCTACGAGCAGTACTTC.

This clone was recorded once. The chain links TRBV7-2 to TRBJ1-6, with 7 bases identical to TRBD1. The CDR3 sequence is 14 residues long. The junction had 4 bases not matched to a gene; V was cut back by 4 bases and J by 7 bases. Germline loops: CDR1 SGHTA, CDR2 FQGNSA. CDR3 DNA sequence: TGTGCCAGCAGCTACGGACAGGTCAATTCACCCCTCCACTTT. It is translated as CASSYGQVNSPLHF.

V and J are TRBV10-1 and TRBJ2-7; D remains unclear. V was cut by 5 bases and J by 1 base, with 6 bases left in between. Germline CDR1 WNHNN, CDR2 SYGVQD (reference sequence). This CDR3 has 12 residues. This CDR3 is CASSHSSYEQYF. As DNA, the CDR3 is TGCGCCAGCAGTCACAGTTCCTACGAGCAGTACTTC.

J is TRBJ1-4 and V is TRBV27; D not certain. CDR1 MNHEY and CDR2 SMNVEV come from the germline V gene (reference sequence). The CDR3 has 19 amino acids. The V gene lost 1 base and the J gene lost 5 bases, with 23 bases spanning the gap. In nucleotides, the CDR3 is TGTGCCAGCAGTTTATTACCGCCACGGGGAGCCAGGAGGAATGAAAAACTGTTTTTT. It is translated as CASSLLPPRGARRNEKLFF.

This rearrangement joins TRBV19 to TRBJ1-5; no clear D. Germline V gives CDR1 LNHDA, CDR2 SQIVND (reference sequence). V dropped 1 base and J dropped 0 bases, with 7 bases sitting between them. The CDR3 has 15 residues. CDR3 sequence (DNA): TGTGCCAGTAGTATAGGTCAGGCTAGCAATCAGCCCCAGCATTTT. It is translated as CASSIGQASNQPQHF.

This chain uses TRBV7-8 with TRBJ2-3; D not certain. V was clipped by 3 bases and J by 8 bases, with 9 bases between them. CDR3 length equals 12 residues. The germline V gene encodes CDR1 SGHVS and CDR2 FQNEAQ. The CDR3 loop is CASSLRLTTQYF. CDR3 coding DNA: TGTGCCAGCAGCTTGCGCCTAACTACGCAGTATTTT.

The V call is TRBV7-6, the J call TRBJ2-5; 16 bases are shared with TRBD2. The CDR3 has 16 amino acids. The junction had 2 bases not matched to a gene; V was cut back by 5 bases and J by 2 bases. The germline gives CDR1 SGHVS, CDR2 FNYEAQ. CDR3 sequence reads: CASSQGLAGGQETQYF. The CDR3 DNA reads TGTGCCAGCAGCCAGGGACTAGCGGGGGGGCAAGAGACCCAGTACTTC.

This chain connects TRBV6-5 to TRBJ2-3; 8 bases line up with TRBD2. V was pared by 5 bases and J by 1 base, with 5 bases of the junction left unmatched. Germline lookup yields CDR1 MNHEY and CDR2 SVGAGI. The CDR3 has 15 residues. The CDR3 sequence: CASSLSGARTDTQYF. As DNA, the CDR3 is TGTGCCAGCAGTCTTAGCGGGGCTCGCACAGATACGCAGTATTTT.

The V and J genes are TRBV28 and TRBJ1-1; D gene uncertain. The CDR3 totals 10 residues. Germline V lookup: CDR1 MDHEN, CDR2 SYDVKM. The V end lost 3 bases, the J end lost 11 bases, and 7 bases lay between the germline ends. CDR3 sequence (DNA): TGTGCCAGCAGTTTTCCCGGGGCTTTCTTT. It specifies CASSFPGAFF.

The chain is built from TRBV5-4 and TRBJ2-3; 10 nucleotides line up with TRBD2. Per germline, CDR1 SGHNT and CDR2 YYREEE (reference sequence). V was pared by 0 bases and J by 3 bases, with 1 base of the junction left unmatched. The CDR3 totals 15 residues. CDR3 DNA sequence: TGTGCCAGCAGCTTGGTTAGCGGGGGGACAGATACGCAGTATTTT. Protein sequence: CASSLVSGGTDTQYF.

This clone has a handful of counts. The chain links TRBV10-1 to TRBJ2-7, with TRBD2 matching over 10 bases. The germline V gene has CDR1 WNHNN and CDR2 SYGVQD (reference sequence). The CDR3 runs to 16 residues. J lost 3 bases, V lost 1 base, and 6 bases had no gene match. The CDR3 nucleotides read TGCGCCAGCAGTGAGTGGTTAGCGGGGGGTGACTACGAGCAGTACTTC. The encoded protein is CASSEWLAGGDYEQYF.

This clone appeared a single time. The chain links TRBV5-1 to TRBJ2-1, with D maybe TRBD2 (6 bases). Germline V gene data show CDR1 as SGHRS and CDR2 as YFSETQ. V lost 0 bases and J 3 bases, leaving 10 bases between the germline ends. This CDR3 comprises 15 residues. Here the CDR3 reads CASSLVRDGYNEQFF. The CDR3 DNA sequence: TGCGCCAGCAGCTTGGTGCGGGACGGCTACAATGAGCAGTTCTTC.

The chain combines TRBV27 with TRBJ1-1; maybe TRBD1 (5 bases). Trimming removed 3 bases from V and 3 bases from J, with 8 bases in between. CDR3 length equals 13 residues. The germline gives CDR1 MNHEY, CDR2 SMNVEV (reference sequence). CDR3 nucleotides: TGTGCCAGCAGTTTCGGCAGGGACACTGAAGCTTTCTTT. Translating gives CASSFGRDTEAFF.

This chain links TRBV7-2 with TRBJ2-4, with D maybe TRBD2 (6 bases). This CDR3 comprises 15 residues. Trimming shortened V by 7 bases and J by 1 base, and 14 bases separated the two germline ends. Germline V gene data show CDR1 as SGHTA and CDR2 as FQGNSA. CDR3 in DNA: TGTGCCAGCATGTTTATTGGGGGGGCCAAAAACATTCAGTACTTC. Amino acids: CASMFIGGAKNIQYF.

This clone was observed a handful of times. This chain joins TRBV2 and TRBJ1-1; D may be TRBD1 (5 bases). Germline V gene data show CDR1 as SNHLY and CDR2 as FYNNEI. V lost 7 bases to trimming and J lost 0 bases, with 9 bases between them. The CDR3 is 13 residues long. CDR3 DNA: TGTGCCAGCAAGGGGCCCATGAACACTGAAGCTTTCTTT. Protein product: CASKGPMNTEAFF.